Here is one TCR beta chain with its context. Its antigen remains unidentified. Sequencing was performed with immunoSEQ multiplex PCR; in TCRdb, only in-frame clones are kept and a portion is missing. The sample has 400,000 to 450,000 clones; roughly 90% are singletons. The data belong to a study of Ad26.COV2.S vaccination and SARS-CoV-2 variants. The treatment was: roughly 19 received Ad26.COV2.S at low or high dose, single or two shots; roughly 5 received placebo; per-sample allocation not given. Following the first vaccine or placebo injection, samples were taken on day 63. Germline V lookup: CDR1 MNHEY, CDR2 SVGAGI. With 5 bases clipped from V and 4 bases from J, the junction kept 7 bases outside the gene matches. The CDR3 sequence is 15 residues long. General study findings and limits: Reported findings describe substantial breadth in spike-specific CD8+ and CD4+ T cell responses following vaccination.

The input for sequencing was peripheral blood, taken in a trial of Ad26.COV2.S vaccine versus placebo. The sequence came from a person aged 18-65 years who received the Ad26.COV2.S COVID-19 vaccine or a placebo. The chain is built from TRBV6-5 and TRBJ2-5; TRBD2 aligns across 10 bases. For the CDR3, the DNA is TGTGCCAGCAGTCTCCTAGCGGGAGCGGGAGAGACCCAGTACTTC. Its protein product is CASSLLAGAGETQYF.